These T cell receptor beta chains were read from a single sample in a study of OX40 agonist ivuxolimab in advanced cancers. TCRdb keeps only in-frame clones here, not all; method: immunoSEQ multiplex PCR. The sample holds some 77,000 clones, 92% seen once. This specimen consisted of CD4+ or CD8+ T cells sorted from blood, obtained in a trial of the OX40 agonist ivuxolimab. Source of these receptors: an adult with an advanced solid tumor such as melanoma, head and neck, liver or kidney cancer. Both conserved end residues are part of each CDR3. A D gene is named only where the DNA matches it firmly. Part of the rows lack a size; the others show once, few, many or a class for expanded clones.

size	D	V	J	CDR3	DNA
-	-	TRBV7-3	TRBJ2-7	CASSLMGANEQYF	TGTGCCAGCAGCTTAATGGGGGCGAACGAGCAGTACTTC
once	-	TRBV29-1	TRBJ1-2	CSVEDRGKVYGYTF	TGCAGCGTTGAAGATCGGGGGAAAGTATATGGCTACACCTTC
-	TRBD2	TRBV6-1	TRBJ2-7	CASSAAGTSYEQYF	TGTGCCAGCAGTGCAGCGGGAACCTCCTACGAGCAGTACTTC
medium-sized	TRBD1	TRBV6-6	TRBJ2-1	CASSRRGTGLRDEQFF	TGTGCCAGCAGTCGACGGGGGACAGGGCTCAGGGATGAGCAGTTCTTC
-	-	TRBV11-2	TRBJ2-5	CASSPWTGPQETQYF	TGTGCCAGCAGCCCGTGGACTGGTCCACAAGAGACCCAGTACTTC
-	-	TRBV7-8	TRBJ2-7	CASSLQDNSYEQYF	TGTGCCAGCAGCCTACAGGATAACTCCTACGAGCAGTACTTC
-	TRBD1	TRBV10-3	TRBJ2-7	CAISATGGGEQYF	TGTGCCATCAGTGCAACAGGGGGCGGCGAGCAGTACTTC
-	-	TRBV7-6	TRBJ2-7	CASSGSLGHEQYF	TGTGCCAGCAGCGGCTCCCTTGGTCACGAGCAGTACTTC
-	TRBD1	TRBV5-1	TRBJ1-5	CASSFRDSTRFHQPQHF	TGCGCCAGCAGCTTCCGGGACAGTACAAGGTTCCATCAGCCCCAGCATTTT
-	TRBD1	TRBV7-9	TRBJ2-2	CASSPWTGVGELFF	TGTGCCAGCAGCCCATGGACAGGGGTCGGGGAGCTGTTTTTT
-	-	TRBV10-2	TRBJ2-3	CASSAPRRADPYTDTQYF	TGCGCCAGCAGTGCACCGAGACGTGCAGACCCATACACAGATACGCAGTATTTT
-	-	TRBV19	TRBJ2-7	CASSIGRGSYEQYF	TGTGCCAGTAGTATCGGCAGGGGATCCTACGAGCAGTACTTC
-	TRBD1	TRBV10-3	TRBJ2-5	CAISGQGRQGQQETQYF	TGTGCCATCAGTGGTCAGGGGAGACAGGGGCAGCAAGAGACCCAGTACTTC
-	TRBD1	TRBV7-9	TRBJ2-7	CASSRVQGDYEQYF	TGTGCCAGCAGCCGAGTTCAGGGGGACTACGAGCAGTACTTC
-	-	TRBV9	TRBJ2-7	CASSPGQSYEQYF	TGTGCCAGCAGCCCTGGGCAGTCCTACGAGCAGTACTTC
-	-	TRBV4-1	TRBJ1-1	CASQSTAITEAFF	TGCGCCAGCCAAAGCACAGCTATCACTGAAGCTTTCTTT
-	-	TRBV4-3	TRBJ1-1	CASSQDIAGLNEAFF	TGCGCCAGCAGCCAAGATATCGCAGGGTTAAATGAAGCTTTCTTT
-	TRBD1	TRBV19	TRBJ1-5	CASSLGTGGTQPQHF	TGTGCCAGTAGTCTCGGGACAGGGGGCACGCAGCCCCAGCATTTT
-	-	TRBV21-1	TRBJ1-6	CASSTYPDLSSYNSPLHF	TGTGCCAGCAGCACCTACCCGGACCTAAGCTCCTATAATTCACCCCTCCACTTT
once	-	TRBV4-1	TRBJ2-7	CASSQGLASTPYEQYF	TGCGCCAGCAGCCAAGGTCTAGCCTCGACTCCCTACGAGCAGTACTTC
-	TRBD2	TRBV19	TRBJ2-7	CASTPGGSYEQYF	TGTGCCAGTACCCCCGGGGGGTCCTACGAGCAGTACTTC
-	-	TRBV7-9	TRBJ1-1	CASSLNPPQPGAEAFF	TGTGCCAGCAGCTTAAATCCCCCCCAACCCGGAGCTGAAGCTTTCTTT
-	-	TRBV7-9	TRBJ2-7	CASSPRTEYYEQYF	TGTGCCAGCAGCCCCCGGACCGAGTACTACGAGCAGTACTTC
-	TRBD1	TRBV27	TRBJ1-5	CASSLSLTGGAGNNQPQHF	TGTGCCAGCAGTTTAAGTCTTACAGGGGGCGCAGGGAACAATCAGCCCCAGCATTTT
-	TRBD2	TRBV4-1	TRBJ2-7	CASSGGGSNYEQYF	TGCGCCAGCAGCGGGGGAGGGAGCAACTACGAGCAGTACTTC
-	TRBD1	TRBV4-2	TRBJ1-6	CASSQPGQGFGAPLHF	TGTGCCAGCAGCCAGCCGGGACAGGGGTTCGGTGCACCCCTCCACTTT
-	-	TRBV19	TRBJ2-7	CASSFSLSYEQYF	TGTGCCAGTAGTTTCAGCCTCTCCTACGAGCAGTACTTC
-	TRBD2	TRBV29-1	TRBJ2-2	CSVVGLAGNTGELFF	TGCAGCGTTGTTGGACTAGCGGGGAACACCGGGGAGCTGTTTTTT
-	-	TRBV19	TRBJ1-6	CASSETGFPPNSPLHF	TGTGCCAGTAGCGAGACTGGGTTTCCTCCGAATTCACCCCTCCACTTT
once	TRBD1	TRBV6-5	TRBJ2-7	CASSYGTGIGEQYF	TGTGCCAGCAGCTACGGGACAGGGATTGGTGAGCAGTACTTC
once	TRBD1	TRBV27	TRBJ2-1	CASRGQGFFHEQFF	TGTGCCAGCAGGGGACAGGGTTTTTTCCATGAGCAGTTCTTC
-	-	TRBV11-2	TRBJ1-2	CASSLGGDYGYTF	TGTGCCAGCAGCTTGGGAGGGGACTATGGCTACACCTTC
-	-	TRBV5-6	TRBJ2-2	CASSPMTDSVTGELFF	TGTGCCAGCAGCCCCATGACGGACTCAGTTACCGGGGAGCTGTTTTTT
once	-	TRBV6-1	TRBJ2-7	CASSARQVDYEQYF	TGTGCCAGCAGCGCCAGACAGGTAGACTACGAGCAGTACTTC
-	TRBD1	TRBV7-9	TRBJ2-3	CASSPGQVTDTQYF	TGTGCCAGCAGCCCCGGACAGGTAACAGATACGCAGTATTTT
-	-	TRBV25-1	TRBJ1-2	CASSELGDFDGYTF	TGTGCCAGCAGTGAACTCGGGGATTTTGATGGCTACACCTTC
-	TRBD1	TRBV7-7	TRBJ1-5	CASSSNRTGVKPQHF	TGTGCTAGCAGCTCTAACCGGACAGGGGTAAAGCCCCAGCATTTT
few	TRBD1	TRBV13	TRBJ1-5	CASSLGGQGAAQPQHF	TGTGCCAGCAGCTTAGGGGGACAGGGAGCGGCTCAGCCCCAGCATTTT
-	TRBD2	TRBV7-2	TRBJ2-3	CASSLAAGGSTDTQYF	TGTGCCAGCAGCTTAGCGGCGGGGGGGAGCACAGATACGCAGTATTTT
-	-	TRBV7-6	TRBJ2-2	CASSSGTLTGELFF	TGTGCCAGCAGCTCCGGGACACTCACCGGGGAGCTGTTTTTT